Presented here are 20 T cell receptor beta chains from one specimen sequenced in a study of cytomegalovirus exposure and HLA in healthy donors. PCR amplification relied on 60 Vbeta primers (plus 13 Jbeta primers). Data came from immunoSEQ multiplex PCR; TCRdb stores just in-frame clones and leaves some out. The table shows 110,000 to 150,000 clones, with 77% occurring only once. Input material: PBMCs. These receptors were obtained from a male donor in good health and CMV-seronegative.

The chain carries TRBV4-1 and TRBJ2-7, with 14 positions matching TRBD2. Germline-derived CDR1 and CDR2 are MGHRA and YSYEKL. CDR3 length: 16 amino acids. With V trimmed by 4 bases and J by 2 bases, 4 bases remained unmatched. This chain's CDR3 is CASSPPTSGRAYEQYF. CDR3 DNA: TGCGCCAGCAGCCCTCCGACTAGCGGGAGGGCCTACGAGCAGTACTTC.

The chain recombines TRBV5-1 with TRBJ2-5; TRBD2 aligns across 7 bases. TRBJ2-7 explains the end of the DNA better; the J call may be wrong. Germline V gene sequence: CDR1 SGHRS, CDR2 YFSETQ. This CDR3 is built from 14 residues. Here the CDR3 reads CASRAAGDHSEQYF. The CDR3 DNA follows: TGCGCCAGCCGAGCGGCGGGAGACCACTCCGAGCAGTACTTC.

This clone showed up just once. This rearrangement joins TRBV7-3 to TRBJ2-1; D perhaps matches TRBD2 (5 bases). The length of the CDR3 is 12 residues. V was cut by 0 bases and J by 9 bases, with 6 bases left in between. Germline CDR1 is SGHTA and CDR2 is FQGTGA. Written as DNA, the CDR3 is TGTGCCAGCAGCTTAACTGCGGGTGAGCAGTTCTTC. Protein: CASSLTAGEQFF.

The chain employs TRBV6-5 and TRBJ1-2, with TRBD1 matching over 8 bases. Unmatched junction bases numbered 8, after V lost 5 bases and J lost 6 bases. This CDR3 is 14 amino acids long. Germline V gene data show CDR1 as MNHEY and CDR2 as SVGAGI. DNA for the CDR3: TGTGCCAGCAGTGACTACAGGGGGGCAGATGGCTACACCTTC. It codes for CASSDYRGADGYTF.

This clone was seen only once. The chain is built from TRBV2 and TRBJ1-2; 8 bases align to TRBD1. CDR1 and CDR2 (germline): SNHLY, FYNNEI. CDR3 length: 17 amino acids. With 7 bases clipped from V and 8 bases from J, the junction kept 21 bases outside the gene matches. CDR3 bases: TGTGCCAGCAAGGAGCAGGGGGCGAACACTAAAACTGGGGGCTACACCTTC. As protein: CASKEQGANTKTGGYTF.

V is TRBV11-2 and J is TRBJ2-1, with 11 nucleotides matching TRBD2. The CDR3 covers 15 residues. V was pared by 2 bases and J by 7 bases, with 4 bases of the junction left unmatched. Germline assignment: CDR1 SGHAT and CDR2 FQNNGV. CDR3 loop: CASSLIAGGHNEQFF. DNA of the CDR3: TGTGCCAGCAGCTTAATAGCGGGGGGGCATAATGAGCAGTTCTTC.

This chain uses TRBV5-1 with TRBJ1-4; a weak D match, TRBD1 (6 bases). The CDR3 has 16 residues. V shed 5 bases and J shed 2 bases, with 16 bases lying between them. From germline, CDR1 is SGHRS and CDR2 YFSETQ. The CDR3 sequence: CASSLQGTSTNEKLFF. The CDR3 DNA is TGCGCCAGCAGTTTGCAAGGGACAAGTACTAATGAAAAACTGTTTTTT.

The V gene is TRBV18, the J gene TRBJ2-5; 7 bases match TRBD1. The germline V gene encodes CDR1 KGHSH and CDR2 LQKENI. The CDR3 is 15 residues long. Losses at the gene ends were 2 bases for V and 2 bases for J; bases not matched to a gene: 5. The CDR3 DNA reads as TGTGCCAGCTCACCATCCGGGACAGCACAAGAGACCCAGTACTTC. It is translated as CASSPSGTAQETQYF.

The gene calls are TRBV4-1 and TRBJ1-5; no firm D call. Germline V gives CDR1 MGHRA, CDR2 YSYEKL. V was pared by 2 bases and J by 4 bases, with 12 bases between. The CDR3 has 15 amino acids. CDR3 coding DNA: TGCGCCAGCAGCCAACTAAACCACGTTAATCAGCCCCAGCATTTT. Translation: CASSQLNHVNQPQHF.

V and J are TRBV18 and TRBJ2-5, with no clear D. The tail of the sequence fits TRBJ2-7 better, so the J call may be wrong. Germline assignment: CDR1 KGHSH and CDR2 LQKENI. This CDR3 is 13 amino acids long. The DNA of the CDR3 is TGTGCCAGCTCACCACCTGGCGACTACGAGCAGTACTTC. This gives the protein CASSPPGDYEQYF.

The CDR3 bases are TGTGCCAGTTCCCGACTAGCGGCCCAAACTAGAGAGACCCAGTACTTC. It yields the protein CASSRLAAQTRETQYF. This chain connects TRBV19 to TRBJ2-5; 9 bases are shared with TRBD2. V was pared by 8 bases and J by 4 bases, with 14 bases of the junction left unmatched. This CDR3 spans 16 amino acids. Germline CDR1 reads LNHDA; CDR2 reads SQIVND (reference sequence).

V and J are TRBV19 and TRBJ2-3; D uncertain. The CDR3 length is 12 residues. Germline assignment: CDR1 LNHDA and CDR2 SQIVND (reference sequence). The germline V and J ends were trimmed by 8 bases and 6 bases, with 12 bases remaining between them. DNA of the CDR3: TGTGCCAGTGACTCTGGTCGGGATACGCAGTATTTT. As protein: CASDSGRDTQYF.

Only a few counts were recorded for this clone. The chain employs TRBV11-1 and TRBJ2-5; the D gene is possibly TRBD1 (5 bases). V dropped 1 base and J dropped 4 bases, with 19 bases sitting between them. CDR1 is SGHAT and CDR2 is FQDESV in the germline V gene (reference sequence). The CDR3 runs 17 residues. Written as DNA, the CDR3 is TGTGCCAGCAGCTTAGAGGGGTCCATGGTCCCCACAGAGACCCAGTACTTC. This gives the protein CASSLEGSMVPTETQYF.

The chain employs TRBV7-2 and TRBJ1-2; TRBD1 aligns across 11 bases. Germline V gives CDR1 SGHTA, CDR2 FQGNSA. The CDR3 extends over 18 amino acids. V was clipped by 1 base and J by 0 bases; unmatched bases: 7. The CDR3 is CASSLGGTGGPPNYGYTF. In DNA form, the CDR3 reads TGTGCCAGCAGCTTAGGGGGGACAGGGGGGCCCCCTAACTATGGCTACACCTTC.

This clone was detected only a few times. The rearrangement links TRBV11-2 to TRBJ2-7; possibly TRBD1 for D (5 bases). The CDR3 is 15 amino acids. Germline CDR1 is SGHAT and CDR2 is FQNNGV. The germline V and J ends were trimmed by 1 base and 4 bases, with 14 bases remaining between them. CDR3 in DNA: TGTGCCAGCAGCTTAGGGGGCTCGCCTACGTACGAGCAGTACTTC. It is translated as CASSLGGSPTYEQYF.

The V gene is TRBV30, the J gene TRBJ2-1, with a possible D match to TRBD2 (6 bases). The CDR3 is 13 amino acids. V dropped 7 bases and J dropped 8 bases, with 18 bases sitting between them. The V gene's germline CDR1 is GTSNPN and CDR2 SVGIG (reference sequence). This CDR3 is CASTSRQVHEQFF. The CDR3 DNA follows: TGTGCCTCCACTAGCCGCCAGGTCCATGAGCAGTTCTTC.

The chain couples TRBV9 to TRBJ2-3; the D is unclear. There are 13 residues in the CDR3. Trimming took 2 bases from V and 5 from J, leaving 9 bases between them. The germline V gene encodes CDR1 SGDLS and CDR2 YYNGEE. CDR3 sequence (DNA): TGTGCCAGCAGCGTGGGCAGGTTAGATACGCAGTATTTT. Encoded protein: CASSVGRLDTQYF.

The CDR3 DNA reads TGTGCCAGCAGCGGCGCGGGACAGGGGGCAGGAGGCTACACCTTC. Protein sequence: CASSGAGQGAGGYTF. The J gene is TRBJ1-2, the V gene TRBV11-2; TRBD1 matches at 12 bases. CDR3 size: 15 residues. V was clipped by 5 bases and J by 8 bases; unmatched bases: 9. Germline CDR1 and CDR2: SGHAT and FQNNGV.

This chain connects TRBV6-5 to TRBJ1-1; D perhaps matches TRBD1 (6 bases). The CDR3 extends over 12 amino acids. Per the germline V gene, CDR1 is MNHEY and CDR2 is SVGAGI. V lost 8 bases and J lost 6, with 13 bases in between. The CDR3 protein is CASHRDISEAFF. Here the CDR3 DNA reads TGTGCCAGCCACCGGGACATATCTGAAGCTTTCTTT.

V gene TRBV7-9 combines with J gene TRBJ1-2, with 7 bases identical to TRBD1. This CDR3 spans 15 amino acids. The ends lost 6 bases at V and 4 bases at J; junction bases unmatched: 11. Germline values: CDR1 SEHNR, CDR2 FQNEAQ (reference sequence). CDR3 DNA sequence: TGTGCCAGCAGGGGGGACAGAGGCTGGAGCTATGGCTACACCTTC. Protein product: CASRGDRGWSYGYTF.